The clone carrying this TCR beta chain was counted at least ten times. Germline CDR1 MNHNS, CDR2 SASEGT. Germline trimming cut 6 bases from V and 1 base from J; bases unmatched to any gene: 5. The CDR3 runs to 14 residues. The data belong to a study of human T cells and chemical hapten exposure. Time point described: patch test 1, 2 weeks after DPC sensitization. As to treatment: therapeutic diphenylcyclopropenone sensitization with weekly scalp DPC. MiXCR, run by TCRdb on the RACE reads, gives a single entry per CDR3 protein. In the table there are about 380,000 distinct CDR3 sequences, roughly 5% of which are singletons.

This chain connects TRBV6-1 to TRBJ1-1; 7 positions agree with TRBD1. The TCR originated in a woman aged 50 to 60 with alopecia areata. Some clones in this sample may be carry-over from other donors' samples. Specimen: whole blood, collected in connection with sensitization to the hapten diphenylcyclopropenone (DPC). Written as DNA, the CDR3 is TGTGCCAGCAGGACGGGACAGTGGAACACTGAAGCTTTCTTT. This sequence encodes CASRTGQWNTEAFF.